This is a list of T cell receptor beta chains from one sample in a study of cytomegalovirus exposure and HLA in healthy donors. Libraries were prepared by immunoSEQ multiplex PCR; TCRdb keeps only in-frame clonotypes and omits some of them. The sample consists of about 190,000 clones, 77% of them appearing once. The sequencing sample was made of PBMCs. The receptors come from a woman in her twenties or thirties in good health and CMV-seropositive. Both conserved end residues are trimmed from each CDR3. Fields, in order: V gene, J gene, CDR3 protein.

v_call: TRBV5-1
j_call: TRBJ1-2
cdr3_aa: ASSADRGFQGYT

v_call: TRBV30
j_call: TRBJ2-5
cdr3_aa: AWSVLAETQY

v_call: TRBV5-6
j_call: TRBJ2-7
cdr3_aa: ASSLGWASGRSYEQY

v_call: TRBV7-8
j_call: TRBJ2-3
cdr3_aa: ASSRGLAGGTTDTQY

v_call: TRBV6-5
j_call: TRBJ1-1
cdr3_aa: ASSYSFGQINTEAF

v_call: TRBV7-7
j_call: -
cdr3_aa: ASSLAGAGGETQY

v_call: TRBV7-2
j_call: TRBJ2-5
cdr3_aa: ASSLVPRGQETQY

v_call: TRBV28
j_call: TRBJ1-1
cdr3_aa: ASSHRRGNTEAF

v_call: TRBV9
j_call: TRBJ1-1
cdr3_aa: ASSVGGGSTEAF

v_call: TRBV9
j_call: TRBJ2-1
cdr3_aa: ASSSGGGTYNEQF

v_call: TRBV5-1
j_call: TRBJ2-6
cdr3_aa: ASSLAGSGANVLT

v_call: TRBV5-4
j_call: TRBJ2-1
cdr3_aa: ASSSKATGYNEQF

v_call: TRBV27
j_call: TRBJ1-2
cdr3_aa: ASSFGEPGIYGYT

v_call: TRBV4-2
j_call: TRBJ2-6
cdr3_aa: ASSQVVKGLAGGSGANVLT

v_call: TRBV5-1
j_call: TRBJ2-7
cdr3_aa: ASSLVQGSEQY

v_call: TRBV19
j_call: TRBJ2-2
cdr3_aa: ASSISDRVTGELF

v_call: TRBV6-1
j_call: TRBJ2-5
cdr3_aa: ASSEMGHGTQY

v_call: TRBV4-1
j_call: TRBJ1-4
cdr3_aa: ASSPAWQTTNEKLF

v_call: TRBV11-2
j_call: TRBJ2-7
cdr3_aa: ASSLGLVYEQY

v_call: TRBV5-1
j_call: TRBJ2-3
cdr3_aa: ASSLGVRGLTDTQY

v_call: TRBV6-1
j_call: TRBJ2-1
cdr3_aa: ASSGLAGLSHNEQF

v_call: TRBV7-3
j_call: TRBJ1-1
cdr3_aa: ASSSGENTEAF

v_call: TRBV7-6
j_call: TRBJ2-2
cdr3_aa: ASSLSPGQNTGELF

v_call: TRBV27
j_call: TRBJ2-5
cdr3_aa: ASSSPKGTGGGETQY

v_call: TRBV29-1
j_call: TRBJ2-3
cdr3_aa: SVGTSGSPTDTQY

v_call: TRBV7-3
j_call: TRBJ1-1
cdr3_aa: ASSLRLNTEAF

v_call: TRBV28
j_call: TRBJ2-5
cdr3_aa: ASSLMGASGETQY

v_call: TRBV7-2
j_call: TRBJ2-3
cdr3_aa: ASSPLGRLAPQY

v_call: TRBV7-8
j_call: TRBJ1-4
cdr3_aa: ASRNGDSINEKLF

v_call: TRBV18
j_call: TRBJ1-2
cdr3_aa: ASSLSGTAYGYT

v_call: TRBV7-2
j_call: TRBJ1-1
cdr3_aa: ASSSSGFRAGMNTEAF

v_call: TRBV28
j_call: TRBJ1-5
cdr3_aa: ATNTRGTYQPQH

v_call: TRBV30
j_call: TRBJ2-1
cdr3_aa: AWSEKGGPYNEQF

v_call: TRBV27
j_call: TRBJ2-3
cdr3_aa: ASSLMAGASTDTQY

v_call: TRBV5-1
j_call: TRBJ1-2
cdr3_aa: ASSLEETGAYGYT

v_call: TRBV15
j_call: TRBJ1-2
cdr3_aa: ATSRVYGQGARGYT

v_call: TRBV30
j_call: TRBJ1-1
cdr3_aa: AWNTKNTEAF

v_call: TRBV5-4
j_call: TRBJ2-1
cdr3_aa: ASSWDISSYNEQF

v_call: TRBV21-1
j_call: TRBJ1-3
cdr3_aa: ASSKHSGTGNTIY

v_call: TRBV7-3
j_call: TRBJ1-1
cdr3_aa: ASSLTSGDTEAF

v_call: TRBV4-3
j_call: TRBJ1-2
cdr3_aa: ASSQGSGSPYGYT

v_call: TRBV7-2
j_call: TRBJ2-3
cdr3_aa: ASRDQGTRGNTDTQY

v_call: TRBV7-2
j_call: TRBJ1-2
cdr3_aa: ASSLAEGPGYGYT

v_call: TRBV7-8
j_call: TRBJ1-5
cdr3_aa: ASSLFRDRGAQPQH

v_call: TRBV5-1
j_call: TRBJ1-2
cdr3_aa: ASSPIRVTNYGYT